This T cell receptor (beta chain) was retrieved from a study of metastatic and nonmetastatic thyroid tumors. Study-level information: Blood and tumor or nodule tissue repertoires from malignant and benign thyroid patients were compared. Study observations and caveats: Relative to benign nodules, malignant thyroid tumors were reportedly characterized by significantly elevated TCR beta diversity in blood and tumor.

How the authors handled the data: CDR3 differences across clinicopathological groups were used to build a distant-metastasis classifier for papillary thyroid cancer. TCRdb re-clonotyped the PCR reads via MiXCR. Here the V and J calls rest on TCRdb's processing, not on the authors' analysis. The top ten hold less than 8% of the sample, which has tens of thousands of clones, approximately 11% seen once. No treatment had been given to any patient before thyroid surgery. Deletions cut 6 bases from V and 8 bases from J, with 19 bases between. This CDR3 comprises 14 residues. By sample fraction, this clone is medium-sized. The antigen is undetermined.

The chain carries TRBV12-3 or TRBV12-4 and TRBJ1-2; D unclear. The material sequenced was blood. This clonotype was obtained from a female donor with papillary thyroid cancer or a benign thyroid nodule (not recorded which). Some clones in this sample may be carry-over from other donors' samples. CDR3 in DNA: TGTGCCAGCAGCACAACTTGGGGTCCTAGGGGCTACACCTTC. This translates into CASSTTWGPRGYTF.